These 32 T cell receptor beta chains came from one sample sequenced in a study of diagnostic markers for celiac disease. TCRdb reprocessed the reads and stores each CDR3 protein as one record, lacking DNA. The sample holds over a thousand distinct CDR3 sequences. The sample consisted of either unsorted cells or a sorted T cell fraction (not recorded which). The receptor set was obtained from a human donor.

The chain couples TRBV19 to TRBJ1-5; the TCRdb call, TRBD1, lacks DNA for checking. This CDR3 spans 15 amino acids. Germline V gene sequence: CDR1 LNHDA, CDR2 SQIVND (reference sequence). CDR3 amino acids: CASSNPSTGPQPQHF.

In terms of frequency, this clonotype is medium-sized (0.01 to 0.1%). The chain is built from TRBV20-1 and TRBJ2-1; the D call of TRBD1 rests on TCRdb alone, since no DNA is present to check it. CDR3 length equals 14 residues. Per the germline V gene, CDR1 is DFQATT and CDR2 is SNEGSKA (reference sequence). The CDR3 here is CSARGQGMIHEQFF.

This clonotype is large by frequency. V usage is TRBV2 and J usage is TRBJ1-5. CDR3 length: 15 residues. Germline assignment: CDR1 SNHLY and CDR2 FYNNEI. The CDR3 reads CASSEQAVVNQPQHF.

This clonotype is deemed medium-sized (0.01 to 0.1%) by its frequency. The rearrangement uses TRBV20-1 and TRBJ1-5; TCRdb's D call of TRBD1 is untestable without DNA. Germline CDR1 and CDR2: DFQATT and SNEGSKA (reference sequence). CDR3 length: 15 amino acids. CDR3 region: CSARAVRGSNQPQHF.

This clonotype is labeled medium-sized (0.01 to 0.1%) based on frequency. The V and J genes are TRBV7-2 and TRBJ1-1; without DNA, the TCRdb call of TRBD1 cannot be checked. CDR1 is SGHTA, CDR2 FQGNSA, per germline. CDR3 length equals 15 residues. CDR3 amino acids: CASSLSPGQGAMAFF.

The chain joins TRBV27 to TRBJ1-1. Germline assignment: CDR1 MNHEY and CDR2 SMNVEV (reference sequence). This CDR3 has 12 residues. CDR3 amino acids: CASSWGNTEAFF.

The chain joins TRBV7-9 to TRBJ2-2; absent DNA, TCRdb's TRBD2 call cannot be checked. Germline V gives CDR1 SEHNR, CDR2 FQNEAQ (reference sequence). The CDR3 totals 16 residues. The chain's CDR3 is CASSSRDRGDTGELFF.

This rearrangement joins TRBV5-5 to TRBJ1-3; checking the TCRdb D call of TRBD1 is not possible without DNA. Germline V CDR1 and CDR2: SGHKS, YYEKEE (reference sequence). The CDR3 spans 16 residues. CDR3 region: CASSPSPQVGGNTIYF.

This clonotype is called medium-sized (0.01 to 0.1%) based on its frequency. The chain has TRBV20-1 and TRBJ2-1. CDR1 and CDR2 (germline): DFQATT, SNEGSKA (reference sequence). This CDR3 has 14 amino acids. This CDR3 reads CSASNRGSSNEQFF.

This clonotype ranks as medium-sized in terms of frequency. This sequence joins TRBV20-1 and TRBJ2-7. Germline-derived CDR1 and CDR2 are DFQATT and SNEGSKA (reference sequence). CDR3 length: 13 amino acids. CDR3 protein: CSATTGSSYEQYF.

The V and J genes are TRBV21-1 and TRBJ1-1. TRBV21-1 is flagged as a pseudogene. The CDR3 extends over 14 amino acids. The CDR3 sequence is CASSRADGNTEAFF.

The chain couples TRBV20-1 to TRBJ2-6. The germline V gene has CDR1 DFQATT and CDR2 SNEGSKA (reference sequence). This CDR3 has 14 amino acids. The CDR3 is CSAPYFPGANVLTF.

The genes are TRBV13 and TRBJ1-1. Germline CDR1 is PRHDT and CDR2 is FYEKMQ (reference sequence). CDR3 size: 14 residues. The CDR3 spells CASSFGTLNTEAFF. The full variable domain, in which reference TRBV13 and TRBJ1-1 provide the parts outside the CDR3, is AAGVIQSPRHLIKEKRETATLKCYPIPRHDTVYWYQQGPGQDPQFLISFYEKMQSDKGSIPDRFSAQQFSDYHSELNMSSLELGDSALYFCASSFGTLNTEAFFGQGTRLTVV.

In terms of frequency, this clonotype is medium-sized. This chain links TRBV5-5 with TRBJ1-1. This CDR3 is built from 13 residues. From germline, CDR1 is SGHKS and CDR2 YYEKEE (reference sequence). The CDR3 here is CASSWGGDTEAFF.

This chain connects TRBV12-3 or TRBV12-4 to TRBJ2-5; the D gene TCRdb calls, TRBD1, cannot be checked with no DNA. The CDR3 totals 15 residues. The CDR3 sequence is CASSYWGGERETQYF.

V and J are TRBV5-1 and TRBJ2-1; the TRBD1 assignment by TCRdb is unverifiable without DNA. This CDR3 region has 14 residues. CDR1 is SGHRS and CDR2 is YFSETQ in the germline V gene. The CDR3 protein is CASSEGQVDNEQFF.

The chain has TRBV2 and TRBJ1-3; TCRdb gives TRBD1 as the D gene, but with no DNA this cannot be confirmed. Germline CDR1 SNHLY, CDR2 FYNNEI. The CDR3 is made up of 17 amino acids. CDR3 amino acids: CASSLFLQGGGGNTIYF.

Considering frequency, this clonotype is medium-sized (0.01 to 0.1%). The chain couples TRBV4-1 to TRBJ1-6; without DNA, the TCRdb call of TRBD1 cannot be checked. This CDR3 spans 18 amino acids. The germline V gene encodes CDR1 MGHRA and CDR2 YSYEKL. The CDR3 reads CASSQGEWYGQGNSPLHF.

By frequency, this clonotype registers medium-sized. This chain joins TRBV10-3 and TRBJ2-5; the D call from TCRdb, TRBD1, cannot be confirmed without DNA. Germline CDR1 ENHRY, CDR2 SYGVKD. CDR3 length: 13 residues. This chain's CDR3 is CAISGTGQETQYF.

CDR3 in amino acids: CASSQQYSNQPQHF. This chain links TRBV16 with TRBJ1-5. The CDR3 is made up of 14 amino acids. Germline V gene data show CDR1 as KGHSY and CDR2 as FQNENV.

This chain joins TRBV20-1 and TRBJ2-5. The germline V gene has CDR1 DFQATT and CDR2 SNEGSKA (reference sequence). The CDR3 covers 14 residues. CDR3 sequence: CSARDSHNQETQYF.

This sequence joins TRBV6-1 and TRBJ1-5. Germline loops: CDR1 MNHNS, CDR2 SASEGT. The CDR3 contains 13 residues. The CDR3 loop reads CASSDNFNQPQHF.

This chain connects TRBV5-4 to TRBJ2-5; TCRdb designates TRBD1, a call that cannot be tested without DNA. Germline CDR1 SGHNT, CDR2 YYREEE (reference sequence). This CDR3 is 13 amino acids long. The CDR3 spells CASSVHPRETQYF.

This clonotype is labeled medium-sized based on frequency. The gene calls are TRBV28 and TRBJ1-2. CDR1 and CDR2 (germline): MDHEN, SYDVKM. The CDR3 extends over 14 amino acids. Here the CDR3 reads CASSPKGRVYGYTF.

This clonotype shows up as medium-sized by frequency. V and J are TRBV28 and TRBJ2-1; the D gene TCRdb calls, TRBD2, cannot be checked with no DNA. This CDR3 has 14 amino acids. Germline-derived CDR1 and CDR2 are MDHEN and SYDVKM. This CDR3 reads CASRASGRAGEQFF.

The chain is built from TRBV16 and TRBJ2-7; the TRBD1 assignment by TCRdb is unverifiable without DNA. The CDR3 spans 14 residues. Looked up from germline, CDR1 is KGHSY and CDR2 is FQNENV. CDR3 in amino acids: CASSQVRAENEQYF.

This clonotype counts as large by frequency. The rearrangement links TRBV14 to TRBJ2-7. Germline V gene lookup returns CDR1 SGHDN and CDR2 FVKESK. This CDR3 is built from 13 residues. The CDR3 protein is CASSLGRRYEQYF.

Considering frequency, this clonotype is medium-sized. The chain employs TRBV7-8 and TRBJ2-7. Per germline, CDR1 SGHVS and CDR2 FQNEAQ. This CDR3 region has 14 residues. Here the CDR3 reads CASSMRRNSYEQYF.

This clonotype is labeled medium-sized based on frequency. J is TRBJ1-3 and V is TRBV20-1. Germline values: CDR1 DFQATT, CDR2 SNEGSKA (reference sequence). This CDR3 has 13 amino acids. This CDR3 reads CSASEGYRNTIYF.

This chain uses TRBV3-1 with TRBJ2-2; the D call from TCRdb, TRBD1, cannot be confirmed without DNA. Germline V gene data show CDR1 as LGHDT and CDR2 as YNNKEL (reference sequence). CDR3 size: 18 residues. The CDR3 here is CASSQVGGQGPFTGELFF.

The J gene is TRBJ2-3, the V gene TRBV20-1; the TCRdb D gene call, TRBD2, has no DNA to confirm it. Germline V gives CDR1 DFQATT, CDR2 SNEGSKA (reference sequence). The CDR3 has 12 residues. The CDR3 sequence is CSARRLVDTQYF.

The gene calls are TRBV3-1 and TRBJ1-1; no DNA is available, so the TRBD1 call from TCRdb remains unchecked. The CDR3 consists of 13 residues. Germline assignment: CDR1 LGHDT and CDR2 YNNKEL (reference sequence). CDR3 region: CASKQGACTEAFF. Drawing the rest from reference TRBV3-1 and TRBJ1-1, the complete variable domain is DTAVSQTPKYLVTQMGNDKSIKCEQNLGHDTMYWYKQDSKKFLKIMFSYNNKELIINETVPNRFSPKSPDKAHLNLHINSLELGDSAVYFCASKQGACTEAFFGQGTRLTVV.